A single TCR beta chain is shown here with its context. No antigen is known for it. This entry belongs to a study of T cell repertoires in cytomegalovirus infection. One entry per CDR3 protein, called by TCRdb with MiXCR from the reads. This sample has 750,000 to 950,000 distinct CDR3 sequences; 25% to 30% occur once, and the top ten carry about an eighth. The germline V and J ends were trimmed by 4 bases and 2 bases, with 11 bases remaining between them. The germline CDR1 and CDR2 sequences are LGHNA and YSLEER. This CDR3 is built from 14 residues. V usage is TRBV4-3 and J usage is TRBJ1-1; D not certain. This sequence was found in a human donor in good health (CMV status not recorded). Some clones in this sample may be carry-over from other donors' samples. Sequencing was performed on cultured CD8+ T cells from PBMCs, taken from culture after CMV antigen stimulation. The CDR3 DNA follows: TGCGCCAGCAGCCTTATGACTTTCAACACTGAAGCTTTCTTT. As protein: CASSLMTFNTEAFF.